This T cell receptor (beta chain) was sequenced in a study of CDR3 diversity in severe acne. TCRdb reanalysed the PCR reads using MiXCR and keeps one entry per CDR3 protein. The sample contains almost 85,000 distinct CDR3 sequences, around 53% of which appear only once. There are many counts of this clonotype. The clonotype was recovered from a male donor in good health, without acne. The sample comprised blood.

The CDR3 coding sequence is TGTGCCAGCTCCCCCCAGTACGAGCGGGGGAAAGAGACCCAGTACTTC. Translated: CASSPQYERGKETQYF. This chain uses TRBV18 with TRBJ2-5; 8 bases match TRBD2. This CDR3 has 16 amino acids. CDR1 and CDR2 from the germline V gene are KGHSH and LQKENI. V lost 6 bases, J lost 3 bases, and 12 bases stayed unmatched.